The TCR beta chain described here comes from a study of T-cell reconstitution after alpha-beta-depleted transplantation in children. Germline V gene lookup returns CDR1 SQVTM and CDR2 ANQGSEA. This CDR3 spans 12 amino acids. Unique molecular identifiers featured in how the TCRbeta library was prepared. TCRdb redid the calling of the PCR reads with MiXCR, one entry per CDR3 protein. The sample has some 200,000 distinct CDR3 sequences, 13% to 15% seen once; the top ten hold roughly 13%. The sequence was obtained from a human donor who donated a stem cell graft to a child with acute lymphoblastic leukemia. Sequencing was performed on PBMCs from the stem cell graft donor, taken from the stem cell graft. V gene TRBV29-1 combines with J gene TRBJ2-2; D gene uncertain. The CDR3 sequence is CTAATNTGELFF. In nucleotides, the CDR3 is TGCACTGCGGCAACGAACACCGGGGAGCTGTTTTTT.